What follows are 9 T cell receptor beta chains derived from one specimen sequenced in a study of shared clonotypes between healthy human individuals. Measured with immunoSEQ multiplex PCR; TCRdb has only the in-frame clones, and not every one. Here the sample spans 2,500,000 or so clones, about 92% being singletons. The sequenced material came from naive CD4+ T cells sorted from blood. Subset defined: CD45RA+ positively selected. The receptor source for this set is a man younger than 35 in good health.

J is TRBJ1-1 and V is TRBV9; no definite D call. Germline V gene sequence: CDR1 SGDLS, CDR2 YYNGEE. The V end was cut by 0 bases, the J end by 1 base, with 16 bases between. CDR3 length equals 17 residues. CDR3 loop: CASSVAIGRNRNTEAFF. CDR3 nucleotides: TGTGCCAGCAGCGTAGCTATAGGTCGGAATCGGAACACTGAAGCTTTCTTT.

CDR3 nucleotides: TGCGCCAGCGCCCTTGCGGGGTTCACAGATACGCAGTATTTT. As protein: CASALAGFTDTQYF. The rearrangement joins TRBV5-1 to TRBJ2-3; a weak D match, TRBD2 (6 bases). The germline V gene has CDR1 SGHRS and CDR2 YFSETQ. CDR3 length: 14 residues. Trimming stripped 7 bases from V and 2 bases from J, with 14 bases between.

This chain uses TRBV5-8 with TRBJ1-4; 7 bases match TRBD1. With V trimmed by 0 bases and J by 5 bases, 4 bases remained unmatched. CDR1 and CDR2 (germline): SGHTS, YDEGEE. CDR3 length: 15 amino acids. The CDR3 DNA is TGTGCCAGCAGCTTGGCTGGGACAGAAAATGAAAAACTGTTTTTT. Translating gives CASSLAGTENEKLFF. The full variable domain, its missing parts supplied by reference TRBV5-8 and TRBJ1-4, is EAGVTQSPTHLIKTRGQQATLRCSPISGHTSVYWYQQALGLGLQFLLWYDEGEERNRGNFPPRFSGRQFPNYSSELNVNALELEDSALYLCASSLAGTENEKLFFGSGTQLSVL.

This rearrangement joins TRBV11-2 to TRBJ2-1; 9 bases are a match to TRBD2. V gave up 4 bases and J gave up 10 bases; unmatched junction bases: 11. CDR3 length equals 15 residues. The germline V gene encodes CDR1 SGHAT and CDR2 FQNNGV. The chain's CDR3 is CASSYSGGYPGEQFF. The DNA of the CDR3 is TGTGCCAGCAGCTATAGCGGGGGATACCCGGGGGAGCAGTTCTTC.

The CDR3: CASSRYSLLQTGGTEAFF. The CDR3 region has the DNA TGTGCCAGCAGTCGATATTCCTTACTCCAGACAGGGGGAACTGAAGCTTTCTTT. This chain connects TRBV27 to TRBJ1-1; TRBD1 agrees at 9 bases. J was trimmed by 5 bases and V by 5 bases; bases with no gene match: 18. Per the germline V gene, CDR1 is MNHEY and CDR2 is SMNVEV (reference sequence). The CDR3 has 18 amino acids.

This rearrangement joins TRBV1 to TRBJ2-7; the table's D gene call, TRBD2, was not cross checked with the DNA. TRBV1 is given as a pseudogene. The CDR3 totals 13 residues. This CDR3 reads CTSRPAGGYEQYF. CDR3 DNA: TGCACCAGCCGGCCCGCGGGAGGGTACGAGCAGTACTTC.

J is TRBJ2-3 and V is TRBV6-1, with 8 positions matching TRBD2. Looked up from germline, CDR1 is MNHNS and CDR2 is SASEGT. The V gene end was trimmed by 4 bases and the J gene end by 6 bases; junction bases not matched to a gene: 12. This CDR3 spans 16 amino acids. The CDR3 nucleotides read TGTGCCAGCAGTGTGGGTAGCGGGGCGAAAGTGGATACGCAGTATTTT. Protein sequence: CASSVGSGAKVDTQYF.

Details on this clone: This sample includes further DNA sequences coding for the same CDR3. The chain has TRBV6-5 and TRBJ1-1, with TRBD1 matching 9 bases. Germline V lookup: CDR1 MNHEY, CDR2 SVGAGI. The CDR3 is made up of 14 amino acids. With 4 bases clipped from V and 4 bases from J, the junction kept 4 bases outside the gene matches. The CDR3 DNA follows: TGTGCCAGCAGTTTCCGACAGGGGGGCACTGAAGCTTTCTTT. Its translation: CASSFRQGGTEAFF.

The V call is TRBV28, the J call TRBJ2-2; D perhaps matches TRBD1 (5 bases). The CDR3 sequence is 20 residues long. Trimming removed 6 bases from V and 6 bases from J, with 32 bases in between. In germline, CDR1 is MDHEN, CDR2 SYDVKM. The CDR3 nucleotides are TGTGCCAGCAGCCGTTACAGGCCACAATCCCACTTCCTGGTTGCCGGGGAGCTGTTTTTT. Protein sequence: CASSRYRPQSHFLVAGELFF.